This TCR beta chain came from a study of cytomegalovirus exposure and HLA in healthy donors. Study at large: Clustering assigned 70% to 85% of the roughly 420 genotyped donors to the Caucasian-associated ancestry cluster.

PCR involved 60 Vbeta and 13 Jbeta primers. Under the authors' procedure: Later, an analysis found about 80 million unique TCR beta chains, and 8.5 million to 12 million of these were shared. Generated by immunoSEQ multiplex PCR, the TCRdb table keeps only in-frame clones and is missing some. V and J calls and clone size follow that table, whereas D and trimming were derived from the DNA. The profile covers some 220,000 clones, with approximately 90% appearing a single time and about 1% taken by the ten largest. Whole-study findings and limits: Most subjects' HLA-A and HLA-B alleles were reportedly predicted from TCR beta sequences. A later analysis by the authors found several of the most significant clusters apparently linked to common viral pathogens.

With regard to this clone: The antigen is undetermined.

The ends were cut back, 0 bases at V and 1 base at J, with 11 bases in the middle. The CDR3 covers 16 residues. Germline-derived CDR1 and CDR2 are KGHSH and LQKENI. The receptor comes from a woman aged 18 to 35 in good health and CMV-seronegative. The specimen sequenced was PBMCs. This chain joins TRBV18 and TRBJ2-3; D perhaps matches TRBD1 (6 bases). CDR3 DNA sequence: TGTGCCAGCTCACCACCATCGGCAGGGGGCACAGATACGCAGTATTTT. Its protein is CASSPPSAGGTDTQYF. Complete variable domain (other parts from reference TRBV18 and TRBJ2-3): NAGVMQNPRHLVRRRGQEARLRCSPMKGHSHVYWYRQLPEEGLKFMVYLQKENIIDESGMPKERFSAEFPKEGPSILRIQQVVRGDSAAYFCASSPPSAGGTDTQYFGPGTRLTVL.